This T cell receptor (beta chain) emerged from a study of blood T cell repertoires in COVID-19. The overall study: There were acute and convalescent COVID-19 samples, and they came from the United States, Italy and Spain. PBMCs, B-cell-depleted T cells, or T cells provided the cDNA or gDNA that made up the material.

The length of the CDR3 is 12 residues. Trimming removed 6 bases from V and 1 base from J, with 6 bases in between. The germline gives CDR1 MNHNY, CDR2 SVGAGI (reference sequence). In the original workflow: Estimates of nucleated cell counts were drawn from the amplification of reference gene primers. Repertoires were generated with immunoSEQ multiplex PCR, while TCRdb's copy carries only in-frame clones and drops some. The V and J calls and the clone size are those of that table, but D and trimming were determined from the DNA. Of around 100,000 clones listed, roughly nine tenths were seen once; the top ten hold about 5.5%.

The source of this sequence is a man aged 45-60 years with acute or convalescent COVID-19. Material: peripheral blood. This sequence joins TRBV6-6 and TRBJ1-1; D is uncertain. CDR3 sequence: CASRPQNTEAFF. Here the CDR3 DNA reads TGTGCCAGCAGACCACAGAACACTGAAGCTTTCTTT.